This T cell receptor (beta chain) came from a study of cytomegalovirus exposure and HLA in healthy donors. Whole-study context: Early release data held tens of millions of unique TCRs from HLA-typed donors.

Whole-study findings and limits: Prior analysis indicated that the majority of TCR beta V segments exhibited productivity approximately 87% or approximately 30% of the time. Among TCR beta chains, those listed as cytomegalovirus-associated numbered some 170. CMV serostatus was the only recorded immune exposure for donors.

Primers for the PCR totalled 60 Vbeta and 13 Jbeta. The repertoire was sequenced with immunoSEQ multiplex PCR; TCRdb's copy has only in-frame clones and lacks some. The sample yields 97,000 or so clones, over 60% seen once. This clone came up a few times. Its cognate antigen is unknown. One end of the junction is discordant with germline, which a read error may explain. Sequencing was carried out using PBMCs. The sequence came from a male donor in good health and CMV-seropositive.

The DNA for the CDR3 is TGTGCCAGCAGAAAAACAGGGTTCAATCAGCCCCAGCATTTT. Encoded protein: CASRKTGFNQPQHF. The chain uses TRBV5-1 and TRBJ1-5, with TRBD1 as a possible D gene (6 bases). The CDR3 is 14 amino acids. Germline CDR1 is SGHRS and CDR2 is YFSETQ.